Listed here are 32 T cell receptor beta chains from one sample, sequenced in a study of blood T cell repertoires in COVID-19. Assay: immunoSEQ multiplex PCR; the TCRdb copy retains only in-frame clones and omits some. Among fewer than 250,000 clones listed, around 90% were seen once. Sequencing was done on a sample of peripheral blood. The receptors were gathered from a man aged 25 to 40 with acute or convalescent COVID-19.

This clone occurred once. V gene TRBV9 combines with J gene TRBJ2-7, with D unresolved. The length of the CDR3 is 11 residues. With 0 bases removed from V and 9 bases from J, the gap between germline ends came to 7 bases. Germline V gene lookup returns CDR1 SGDLS and CDR2 YYNGEE. CDR3 protein: CASSVVRWQYF. The CDR3 DNA reads TGTGCCAGCAGCGTAGTGAGATGGCAGTACTTC.

This clone was recorded once. The rearrangement uses TRBV7-2 and TRBJ2-5; possible D gene TRBD2, 5 bases. With 1 base removed from V and 5 bases from J, the gap between germline ends came to 11 bases. The germline CDR1 and CDR2 sequences are SGHTA and FQGNSA. This CDR3 is 14 amino acids long. In DNA, the CDR3 is TGTGCCAGCAGCTTAGAACTAGTATCGGAGACCCAGTACTTC. Residues: CASSLELVSETQYF.

The chain uses TRBV6-4 and TRBJ2-1; unclear D gene. Germline lookup yields CDR1 MRHNA and CDR2 SNTAGT. Trimming stripped 2 bases from V and 9 bases from J, with 14 bases between. This CDR3 has 14 residues. The CDR3 coding sequence is TGTGCCAGCAGTGACCGCCACCCTTCAGGTGAGCAGTTCTTC. Translated: CASSDRHPSGEQFF.

In this sample, this clone turned up once. The gene calls are TRBV10-3 and TRBJ2-7; D is perhaps TRBD1 (6 bases). Germline CDR1 ENHRY, CDR2 SYGVKD. The CDR3 extends over 13 amino acids. Trimming took off 8 bases at V and 3 bases at J, with 14 bases between the two ends. For the CDR3, the DNA is TGTGCCATCGGGGGACACATTAACTACGAGCAGTACTTC. Its protein is CAIGGHINYEQYF.

The chain recombines TRBV3-1 (or the pseudogene TRBV3-2) with TRBJ1-5; D is undetermined. The CDR3 consists of 13 residues. Trimming removed 0 bases from V and 4 bases from J, with 4 bases in between. Germline CDR1 LGHDT, CDR2 YNNKEL (reference sequence). The CDR3 nucleotides read TGTGCCAGCAGCCAAGATCGGAATCAGCCCCAGCATTTT. Amino acid sequence: CASSQDRNQPQHF.

The V call is TRBV24-1, the J call TRBJ2-1; 8 bases line up with TRBD2. Germline V gene lookup returns CDR1 KGHDR and CDR2 SFDVKD. This CDR3 comprises 17 residues. After removal of 7 bases from V and 10 bases from J, the junction contained 20 bases not matched to a gene. CDR3 residues: CATRSPSIGAGVGEQFF. The CDR3 nucleotides are TGTGCCACCAGATCCCCCTCCATCGGAGCGGGAGTTGGGGAGCAGTTCTTC.

V usage is TRBV6-1 and J usage is TRBJ2-7; 9 bases map to TRBD2. The CDR3 runs 15 residues. V dropped 2 bases and J dropped 4; count of bases not matched to a gene: 6. Germline lookup yields CDR1 MNHNS and CDR2 SASEGT. DNA of the CDR3: TGTGCCAGCAGTGAACCAGGCGGGGGGGGATACGAGCAGTACTTC. Its protein is CASSEPGGGGYEQYF.

Here the CDR3 DNA reads TGTGCCAGCAGCTTTAGGCCTAGCAATGAGCAGTACTTC. Translated: CASSFRPSNEQYF. V gene TRBV5-6 combines with J gene TRBJ2-7; tentative D call: TRBD2 (5 bases). The CDR3 runs 13 residues. Trimming took off 2 bases at V and 7 bases at J, with 13 bases between the two ends. CDR1 is SGHDT and CDR2 is YYEEEE in the germline V gene.

The chain recombines TRBV3-1 (or the pseudogene TRBV3-2) with TRBJ2-3; D possibly corresponds to TRBD2 (6 bases). There are 16 residues in the CDR3. Germline CDR1 and CDR2: LGHDT and YNNKEL (reference sequence). V was pared by 3 bases and J by 0 bases, with 13 bases between. As DNA, the CDR3 is TGTGCCAGCAGCCATGGCCGGGAGTCTAGCACAGATACGCAGTATTTT. This encodes CASSHGRESSTDTQYF.

V and J are TRBV10-1 and TRBJ1-2; D is ambiguous. V was trimmed by 2 bases and J by 2 bases, leaving 6 bases between them. CDR3 length: 13 residues. Per the germline V gene, CDR1 is WNHNN and CDR2 is SYGVQD (reference sequence). The DNA of the CDR3 is TGCGCCAGCAGTGAGACTTCAAACTATGGCTACACCTTC. Translating it yields CASSETSNYGYTF.

The chain couples TRBV7-9 to TRBJ1-6, with a weak D call TRBD1 (6 bases). The CDR3 extends over 15 amino acids. V was shortened by 5 bases and J by 10 bases, with 18 bases between the two germline ends. CDR1 is SEHNR and CDR2 is FQNEAQ in the germline V gene (reference sequence). In nucleotides, the CDR3 is TGTGCCAGCAGCGTGGCGCAGGGGTTATACTCACCCCTCCACTTT. Its protein is CASSVAQGLYSPLHF.

This clone has more than one count but fewer than ten. The chain employs TRBV4-2 and TRBJ2-3; 11 nucleotides line up with TRBD2. J was trimmed by 2 bases and V by 3 bases; bases with no gene match: 7. The length of the CDR3 is 17 residues. From germline, CDR1 is LGHNA and CDR2 YNFKEQ. CDR3 bases: TGTGCCAGCAGCCACCCACCGACTAGCGGGGACACAGATACGCAGTATTTT. Translation gives CASSHPPTSGDTDTQYF.

The J gene is TRBJ1-4, the V gene TRBV19; 7 nucleotides agree with TRBD1. J lost 8 bases, V lost 8 bases, and 5 bases had no gene match. The CDR3 spans 12 residues. CDR1 LNHDA and CDR2 SQIVND come from the germline V gene (reference sequence). CDR3 in amino acids: CASYGTEEKLFF. The CDR3 DNA is TGTGCCAGTTATGGGACAGAGGAAAAACTGTTTTTT.

V is TRBV7-8 and J is TRBJ2-4; TRBD1 aligns across 8 bases. The CDR3 has 15 amino acids. With V trimmed by 5 bases and J by 4 bases, 7 bases remained unmatched. Germline-derived CDR1 and CDR2 are SGHVS and FQNEAQ. CDR3 region: CASSRVGTGKNIQYF. CDR3 in DNA: TGTGCCAGCAGCCGCGTTGGGACAGGAAAAAACATTCAGTACTTC. The full variable domain, its missing parts supplied by reference TRBV7-8 and TRBJ2-4, is GAGVSQSPRYKVAKRGQDVALRCDPISGHVSLFWYQQALGQGPEFLTYFQNEAQLDKSGLPSDRFFAERPEGSVSTLKIQRTQQEDSAVYLCASSRVGTGKNIQYFGAGTRLSVL.

This clone came up once. The chain carries TRBV18 and TRBJ2-4, with TRBD1 as a possible D gene (5 bases). The ends were cut back, 4 bases at V and 0 bases at J, with 19 bases in the middle. Per the germline V gene, CDR1 is KGHSH and CDR2 is LQKENI. The CDR3 is made up of 18 amino acids. The CDR3: CASSLIMDTLPAKNIQYF. The DNA for the CDR3 is TGTGCCAGCTCACTCATTATGGACACCTTACCAGCCAAAAACATTCAGTACTTC.

This rearrangement joins TRBV19 to TRBJ1-4; 7 bases are shared with TRBD1. The CDR3 runs to 15 residues. J gave up 4 bases and V 5 bases, and 7 bases lay outside the gene matches. Germline V gene sequence: CDR1 LNHDA, CDR2 SQIVND (reference sequence). The CDR3 region is CASSPDRVINEKLFF. For the CDR3, the DNA is TGTGCCAGTAGTCCCGACAGGGTAATTAATGAAAAACTGTTTTTT.

The chain joins TRBV29-1 to TRBJ1-3; no clear D. V gave up 3 bases and J gave up 0 bases, with 12 bases separating them. Germline loops: CDR1 SQVTM, CDR2 ANQGSEA. The CDR3 covers 15 residues. Here the CDR3 reads CSVDFQEISGNTIYF. In DNA form, the CDR3 reads TGCAGCGTTGACTTCCAGGAAATCTCTGGAAACACCATATATTTT. Looking up the rest from reference TRBV29-1 and TRBJ1-3 gives the full variable domain: SAVISQKPSRDICQRGTSLTIQCQVDSQVTMMFWYRQQPGQSLTLIATANQGSEATYESGFVIDKFPISRPNLTFSTLTVSNMSPEDSSIYLCSVDFQEISGNTIYFGEGSWLTVV.

This clone has just one count. The chain links TRBV27 to TRBJ2-7, with TRBD2 as a possible D gene (6 bases). CDR1 is MNHEY, CDR2 SMNVEV, per germline (reference sequence). The CDR3 consists of 15 residues. The ends were cut back, 5 bases at V and 2 bases at J, with 16 bases in the middle. In DNA, the CDR3 is TGTGCCAGCAGTACGCTCCCACGGGGGACCTACGAGCAGTACTTC. Translation gives CASSTLPRGTYEQYF.

The rearrangement joins TRBV6-4 to TRBJ2-1; D is uncertain. The germline V and J ends were trimmed by 2 bases and 9 bases, with 11 bases remaining between them. The CDR3 length is 13 residues. CDR1 and CDR2 (germline): MRHNA, SNTAGT. CDR3 amino acids: CASSDLASGEQFF. Here the CDR3 DNA reads TGTGCCAGCAGTGACCTCGCCTCGGGTGAGCAGTTCTTC.

The chain couples TRBV5-1 to TRBJ2-1, with D possibly TRBD1 on 5 matching bases. V was shortened by 5 bases and J by 1 base, with 10 bases between the two germline ends. CDR1 SGHRS and CDR2 YFSETQ come from the germline V gene. CDR3 length equals 14 residues. CDR3 DNA: TGCGCCAGCAGTCCCGGACATTCCTACAATGAGCAGTTCTTC. The encoded protein is CASSPGHSYNEQFF. The whole variable domain, remainder taken from reference TRBV5-1 and TRBJ2-1, is KAGVTQTPRYLIKTRGQQVTLSCSPISGHRSVSWYQQTPGQGLQFLFEYFSETQRNKGNFPGRFSGRQFSNSRSEMNVSTLELGDSALYLCASSPGHSYNEQFFGPGTRLTVL.

J is TRBJ2-1 and V is TRBV7-9, with TRBD1 matching over 8 bases. Germline loops: CDR1 SEHNR, CDR2 FQNEAQ (reference sequence). The ends lost 11 bases at V and 6 bases at J; junction bases unmatched: 12. The CDR3 runs to 14 residues. CDR3 region: CAFTGDRSGNEQFF. The DNA of the CDR3 is TGTGCCTTCACGGGGGACAGGTCTGGCAATGAGCAGTTCTTC.

This chain joins TRBV9 and TRBJ2-7; D possibly corresponds to TRBD1 (6 bases). Germline CDR1 SGDLS, CDR2 YYNGEE. V lost 4 bases to trimming and J lost 2 bases, with 13 bases between them. This CDR3 region has 14 residues. The CDR3 spells CASSPRAGAYEQYF. CDR3 bases: TGTGCCAGCAGCCCCCGGGCAGGGGCCTACGAGCAGTACTTC.

This chain links TRBV29-1 with TRBJ2-3; a possible D gene is TRBD1 (5 bases). The CDR3 runs to 11 residues. Per germline, CDR1 SQVTM and CDR2 ANQGSEA. V shed 6 bases and J shed 4 bases, with 8 bases lying between them. The CDR3 DNA sequence: TGCAGCGTACAGGCGCCAGATACGCAGTATTTT. It translates to CSVQAPDTQYF.

The rearrangement uses TRBV30 and TRBJ1-5; maybe TRBD1 (5 bases). The CDR3 consists of 14 residues. CDR1 is GTSNPN and CDR2 is SVGIG in the germline V gene (reference sequence). V lost 2 bases and J 2 bases, leaving 10 bases between the germline ends. CDR3: CAWSSGLGNQPQHF. CDR3 bases: TGTGCCTGGAGTTCAGGGCTTGGCAATCAGCCCCAGCATTTT.

The CDR3 nucleotides are TGTGCCAGTAGTCAGACAGGGGGAGCTTTCTTT. Residues: CASSQTGGAFF. This chain uses TRBV19 with TRBJ1-1; TRBD1 matches 9 bases. V trimming: 5 bases; J trimming: 10 bases; junction bases outside the gene matches: 2. In germline, CDR1 is LNHDA, CDR2 SQIVND (reference sequence). CDR3 length: 11 amino acids.

This chain connects TRBV7-9 to TRBJ2-7, with TRBD1 matching over 10 bases. The CDR3 covers 15 residues. CDR1 and CDR2 from the germline V gene are SEHNR and FQNEAQ (reference sequence). The ends lost 2 bases at V and 5 bases at J; junction bases unmatched: 6. DNA for the CDR3: TGTGCCAGCAGCTTACTTCGGGACAGGGGAAACGAGCAGTACTTC. This codes for CASSLLRDRGNEQYF.

A remark on this clone: Germline is not matched at one junction end, which may reflect a read error. The DNA of the CDR3 is TGCAGTGCTAGAGACTACAGGCATCTCTCGTTT. It translates to CSARDYRHLSF. The rearrangement joins TRBV20-1 to TRBJ1-6; weak D call: TRBD1 (5 bases). The CDR3 is 11 residues long. CDR1 is DFQATT, CDR2 SNEGSKA, per germline (reference sequence).

The V gene is TRBV5-5, the J gene TRBJ1-1; D remains ambiguous. This CDR3 has 13 amino acids. The V end lost 0 bases, the J end lost 7 bases, and 10 bases lay between the germline ends. Germline loops: CDR1 SGHKS, CDR2 YYEKEE (reference sequence). The CDR3 coding sequence is TGTGCCAGCAGCTTGGAGAGAGGGCTTGAAGCTTTCTTT. Protein: CASSLERGLEAFF.

V gene TRBV14 combines with J gene TRBJ2-7; 10 nucleotides line up with TRBD1. Germline-derived CDR1 and CDR2 are SGHDN and FVKESK. Trimming took 1 base from V and 6 from J; bases not matched to a gene: 12. The CDR3 covers 17 residues. The CDR3 region has the DNA TGTGCCAGCAGCCAAGTTCCAATCGGGACAGGGGTGGGCGAGCAGTACTTC. It translates to CASSQVPIGTGVGEQYF. Complete variable domain (other parts from reference TRBV14 and TRBJ2-7): EAGVTQFPSHSVIEKGQTVTLRCDPISGHDNLYWYRRVMGKEIKFLLHFVKESKQDESGMPNNRFLAERTGGTYSTLKVQPAELEDSGVYFCASSQVPIGTGVGEQYFGPGTRLTVT.

The chain is built from TRBV6-5 and TRBJ2-4, with a tentative D call TRBD1 (6 bases). This CDR3 contains 13 residues. Per germline, CDR1 MNHEY and CDR2 SVGAGI. Trimming cost V 4 bases and J 6 bases, with 10 bases left between them. The CDR3: CASSSRDINIQYF. In nucleotides, the CDR3 is TGTGCCAGCAGTTCCCGGGACATAAACATTCAGTACTTC.

The chain is built from TRBV9 and TRBJ2-5; TRBD2 matches at 11 bases. Germline lookup yields CDR1 SGDLS and CDR2 YYNGEE. V lost 2 bases to trimming and J lost 4 bases; unmatched junction nucleotides: 7. This CDR3 contains 16 residues. The CDR3 nucleotides read TGTGCCAGCAGCGTTACTAGCGGGAGCCGGAGAGAGACCCAGTACTTC. Translating gives CASSVTSGSRRETQYF.

This clone was detected once. The chain uses TRBV5-1 and TRBJ1-3; 7 bases are a match to TRBD1. This CDR3 is built from 14 residues. V lost 8 bases, J lost 2 bases, and 7 bases stayed unmatched. Germline V CDR1 and CDR2: SGHRS, YFSETQ. The CDR3 reads CASGTGEAGNTIYF. The CDR3 nucleotides read TGCGCCAGTGGAACAGGGGAGGCTGGAAACACCATATATTTT.